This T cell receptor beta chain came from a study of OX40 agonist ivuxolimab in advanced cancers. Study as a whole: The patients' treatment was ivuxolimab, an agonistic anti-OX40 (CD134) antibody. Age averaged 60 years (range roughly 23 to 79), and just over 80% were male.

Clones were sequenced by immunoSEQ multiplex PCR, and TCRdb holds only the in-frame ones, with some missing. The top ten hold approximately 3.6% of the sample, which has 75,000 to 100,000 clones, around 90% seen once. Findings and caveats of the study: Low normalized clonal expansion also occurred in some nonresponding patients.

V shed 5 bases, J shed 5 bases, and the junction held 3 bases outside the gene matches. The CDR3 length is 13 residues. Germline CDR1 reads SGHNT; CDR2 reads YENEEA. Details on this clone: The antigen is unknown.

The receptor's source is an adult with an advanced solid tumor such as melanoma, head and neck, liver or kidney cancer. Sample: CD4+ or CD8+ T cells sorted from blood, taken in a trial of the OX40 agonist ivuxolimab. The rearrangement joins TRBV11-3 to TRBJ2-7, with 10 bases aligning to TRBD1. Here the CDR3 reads CASSEGTGDEQYF. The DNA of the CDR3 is TGTGCCAGCAGCGAGGGGACAGGGGACGAGCAGTACTTC.